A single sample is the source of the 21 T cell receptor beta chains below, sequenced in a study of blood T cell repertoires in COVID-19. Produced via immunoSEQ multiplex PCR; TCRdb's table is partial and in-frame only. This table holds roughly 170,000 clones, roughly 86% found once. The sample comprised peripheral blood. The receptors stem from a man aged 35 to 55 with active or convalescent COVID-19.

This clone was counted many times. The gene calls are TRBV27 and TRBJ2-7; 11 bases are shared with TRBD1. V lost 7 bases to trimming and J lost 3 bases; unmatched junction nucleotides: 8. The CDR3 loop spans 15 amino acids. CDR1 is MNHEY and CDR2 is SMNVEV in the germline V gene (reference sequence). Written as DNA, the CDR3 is TGTGCCAGCACCGCCCGGACAGGGGGCGGCTACGAGCAGTACTTC. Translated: CASTARTGGGYEQYF.

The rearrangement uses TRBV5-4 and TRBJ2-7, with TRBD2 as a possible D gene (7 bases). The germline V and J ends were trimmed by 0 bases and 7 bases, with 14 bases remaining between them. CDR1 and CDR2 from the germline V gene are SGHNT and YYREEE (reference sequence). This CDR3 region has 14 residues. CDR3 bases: TGTGCCAGCAGCTTGGACGGGGGGCCAAGGGAGCAGTACTTC. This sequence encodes CASSLDGGPREQYF.

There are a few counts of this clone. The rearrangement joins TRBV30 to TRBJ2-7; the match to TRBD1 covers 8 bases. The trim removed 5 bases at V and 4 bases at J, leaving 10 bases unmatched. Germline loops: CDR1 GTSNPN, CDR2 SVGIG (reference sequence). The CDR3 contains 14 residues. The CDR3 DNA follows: TGTGCCTGGTCACCCGGGACAGGCCTGTACGAGCAGTACTTC. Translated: CAWSPGTGLYEQYF.

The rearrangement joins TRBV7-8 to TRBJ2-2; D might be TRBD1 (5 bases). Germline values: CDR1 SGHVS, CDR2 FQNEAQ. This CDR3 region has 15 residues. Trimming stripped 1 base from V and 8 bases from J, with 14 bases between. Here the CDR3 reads CASSLVSQGLGELFF. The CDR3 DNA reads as TGTGCCAGCAGCTTAGTTAGTCAGGGTTTGGGGGAGCTGTTTTTT.

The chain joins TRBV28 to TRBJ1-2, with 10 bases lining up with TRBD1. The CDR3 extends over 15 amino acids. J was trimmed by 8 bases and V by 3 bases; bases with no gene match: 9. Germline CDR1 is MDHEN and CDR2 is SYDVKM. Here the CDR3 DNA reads TGTGCCAGCAGTTTCCCCAGGGGACAGGGGTCGGGCTACACCTTC. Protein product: CASSFPRGQGSGYTF.

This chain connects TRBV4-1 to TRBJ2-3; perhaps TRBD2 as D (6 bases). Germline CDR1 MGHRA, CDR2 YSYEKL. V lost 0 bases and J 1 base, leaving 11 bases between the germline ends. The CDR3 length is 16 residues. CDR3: CASSQEKWGGTDTQYF. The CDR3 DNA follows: TGCGCCAGCAGCCAAGAAAAGTGGGGGGGCACAGATACGCAGTATTTT.

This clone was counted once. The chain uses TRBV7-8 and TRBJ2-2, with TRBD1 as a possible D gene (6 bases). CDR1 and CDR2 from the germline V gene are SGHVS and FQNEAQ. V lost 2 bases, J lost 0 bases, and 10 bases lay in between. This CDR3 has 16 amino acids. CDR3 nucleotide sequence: TGTGCCAGCAGCTTATCTGGGGGCCCGAACACCGGGGAGCTGTTTTTT. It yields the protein CASSLSGGPNTGELFF.

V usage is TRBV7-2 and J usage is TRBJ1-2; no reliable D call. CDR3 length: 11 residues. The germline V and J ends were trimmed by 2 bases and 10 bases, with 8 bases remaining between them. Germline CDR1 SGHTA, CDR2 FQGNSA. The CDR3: CASSLSGFYTF. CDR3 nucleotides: TGTGCCAGCAGCTTATCCGGGTTCTACACCTTC.

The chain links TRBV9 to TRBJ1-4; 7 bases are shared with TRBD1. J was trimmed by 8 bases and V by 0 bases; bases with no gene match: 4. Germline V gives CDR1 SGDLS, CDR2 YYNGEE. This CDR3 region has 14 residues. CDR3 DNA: TGTGCCAGCAGCGTAGGTCAGGGGGGAGAAAAACTGTTTTTT. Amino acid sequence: CASSVGQGGEKLFF. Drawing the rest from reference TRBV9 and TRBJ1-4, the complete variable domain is DSGVTQTPKHLITATGQRVTLRCSPRSGDLSVYWYQQSLDQGLQFLIQYYNGEERAKGNILERFSAQQFPDLHSELNLSSLELGDSALYFCASSVGQGGEKLFFGSGTQLSVL.

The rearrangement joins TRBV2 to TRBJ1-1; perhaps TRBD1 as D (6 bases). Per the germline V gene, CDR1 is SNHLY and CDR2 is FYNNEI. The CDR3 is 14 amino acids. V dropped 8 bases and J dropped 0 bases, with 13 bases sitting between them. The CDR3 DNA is TGTGCCAGCTTAAGGACAGAGATGAACACTGAAGCTTTCTTT. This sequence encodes CASLRTEMNTEAFF.

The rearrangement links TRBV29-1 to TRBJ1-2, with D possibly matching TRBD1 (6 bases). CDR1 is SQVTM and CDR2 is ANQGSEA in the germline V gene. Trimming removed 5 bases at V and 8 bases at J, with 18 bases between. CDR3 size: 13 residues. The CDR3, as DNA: TGCAGCGTTCGGAGGGGGGGGAGCGGAGGCTACACCTTC. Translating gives CSVRRGGSGGYTF.

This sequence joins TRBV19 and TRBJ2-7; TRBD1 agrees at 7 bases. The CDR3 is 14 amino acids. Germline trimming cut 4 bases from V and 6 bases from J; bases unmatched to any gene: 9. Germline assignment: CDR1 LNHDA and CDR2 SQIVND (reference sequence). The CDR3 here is CASSTGTANPEQYF. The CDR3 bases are TGTGCCAGTAGTACCGGGACAGCCAACCCCGAGCAGTACTTC.

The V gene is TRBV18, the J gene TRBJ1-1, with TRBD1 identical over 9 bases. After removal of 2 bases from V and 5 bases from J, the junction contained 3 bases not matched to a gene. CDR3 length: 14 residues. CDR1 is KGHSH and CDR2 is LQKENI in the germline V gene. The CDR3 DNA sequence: TGTGCCAGCTCACCAGGGACAGGGTGGACTGAAGCTTTCTTT. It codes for CASSPGTGWTEAFF.

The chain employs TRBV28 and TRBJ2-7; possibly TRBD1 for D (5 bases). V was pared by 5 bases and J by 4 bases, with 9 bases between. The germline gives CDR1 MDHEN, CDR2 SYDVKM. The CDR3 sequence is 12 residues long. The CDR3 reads CASSARVYEQYF. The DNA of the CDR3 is TGTGCCAGCAGTGCCAGGGTTTACGAGCAGTACTTC.

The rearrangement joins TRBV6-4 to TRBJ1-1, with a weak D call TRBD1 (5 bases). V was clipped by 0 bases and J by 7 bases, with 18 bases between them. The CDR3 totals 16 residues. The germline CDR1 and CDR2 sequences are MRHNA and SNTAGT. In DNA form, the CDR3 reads TGTGCCAGCAGTGACTCGCGCGGGGGAACAACACTTGAAGCTTTCTTT. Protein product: CASSDSRGGTTLEAFF.

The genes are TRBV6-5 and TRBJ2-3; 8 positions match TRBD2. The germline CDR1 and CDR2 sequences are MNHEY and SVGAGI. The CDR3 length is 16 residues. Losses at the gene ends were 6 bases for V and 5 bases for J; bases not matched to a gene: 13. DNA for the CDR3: TGTGCCAGCAGATACCTCGGGGGGGGGAAGGTAGATACGCAGTATTTT. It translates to CASRYLGGGKVDTQYF.

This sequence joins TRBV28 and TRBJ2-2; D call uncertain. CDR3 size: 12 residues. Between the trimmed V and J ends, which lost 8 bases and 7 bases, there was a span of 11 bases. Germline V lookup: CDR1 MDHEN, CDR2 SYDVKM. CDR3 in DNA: TGTGCCAGCGGTAATTACGGCGGGGAGCTGTTTTTT. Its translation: CASGNYGGELFF.

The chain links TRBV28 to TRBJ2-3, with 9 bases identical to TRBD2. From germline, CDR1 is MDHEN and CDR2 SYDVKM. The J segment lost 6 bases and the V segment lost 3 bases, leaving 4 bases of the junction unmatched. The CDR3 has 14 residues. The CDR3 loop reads CASSFSGGWDTQYF. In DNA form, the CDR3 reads TGTGCCAGCAGTTTCAGCGGGGGGTGGGATACGCAGTATTTT.

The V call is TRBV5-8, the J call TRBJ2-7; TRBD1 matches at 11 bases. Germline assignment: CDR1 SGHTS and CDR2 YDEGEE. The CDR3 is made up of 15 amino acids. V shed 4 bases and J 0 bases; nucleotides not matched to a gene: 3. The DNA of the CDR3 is TGTGCCAGCAGCCCAGGGACAGGGGGCTCCTACGAGCAGTACTTC. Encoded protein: CASSPGTGGSYEQYF.

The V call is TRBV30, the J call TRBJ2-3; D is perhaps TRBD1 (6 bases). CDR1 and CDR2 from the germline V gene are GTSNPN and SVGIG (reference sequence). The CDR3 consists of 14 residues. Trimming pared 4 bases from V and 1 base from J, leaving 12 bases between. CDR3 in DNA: TGTGCCTGGAACAGGGTCCCCCGCACAGATACGCAGTATTTT. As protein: CAWNRVPRTDTQYF.

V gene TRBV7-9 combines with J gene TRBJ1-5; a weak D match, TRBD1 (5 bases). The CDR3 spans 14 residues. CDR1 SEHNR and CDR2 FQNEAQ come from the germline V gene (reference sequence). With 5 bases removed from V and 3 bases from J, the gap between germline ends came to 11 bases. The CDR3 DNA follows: TGTGCCAGCAGCCCCCAGGGTGACAATCAGCCCCAGCATTTT. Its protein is CASSPQGDNQPQHF.